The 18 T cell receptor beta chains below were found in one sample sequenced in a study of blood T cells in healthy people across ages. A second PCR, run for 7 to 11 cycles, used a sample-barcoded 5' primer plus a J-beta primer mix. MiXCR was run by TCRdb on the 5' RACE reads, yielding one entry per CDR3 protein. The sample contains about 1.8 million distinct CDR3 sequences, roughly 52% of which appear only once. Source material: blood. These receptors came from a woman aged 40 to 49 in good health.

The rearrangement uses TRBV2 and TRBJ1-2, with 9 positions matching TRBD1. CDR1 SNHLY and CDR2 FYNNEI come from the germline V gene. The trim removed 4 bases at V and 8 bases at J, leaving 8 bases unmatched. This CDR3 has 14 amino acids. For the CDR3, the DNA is TGTGCCAGCAGTGTTACAGGGGGCCTGGAAGGCTACACCTTC. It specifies CASSVTGGLEGYTF.

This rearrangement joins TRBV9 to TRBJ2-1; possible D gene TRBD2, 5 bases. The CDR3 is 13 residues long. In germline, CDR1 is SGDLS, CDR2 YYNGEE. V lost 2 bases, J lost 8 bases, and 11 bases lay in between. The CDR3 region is CASSVGVGDEQFF. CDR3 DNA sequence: TGTGCCAGCAGCGTCGGGGTTGGGGATGAGCAGTTCTTC.

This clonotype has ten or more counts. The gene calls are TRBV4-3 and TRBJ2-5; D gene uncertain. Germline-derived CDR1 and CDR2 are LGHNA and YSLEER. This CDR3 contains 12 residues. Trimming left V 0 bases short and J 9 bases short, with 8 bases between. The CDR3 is CASSQDRKAQYF. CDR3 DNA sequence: TGCGCCAGCAGCCAAGATAGAAAGGCCCAGTACTTC.

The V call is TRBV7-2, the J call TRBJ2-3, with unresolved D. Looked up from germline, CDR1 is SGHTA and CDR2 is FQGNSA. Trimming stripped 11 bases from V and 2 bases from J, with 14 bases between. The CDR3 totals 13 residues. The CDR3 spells CASKWLSTDTQYF. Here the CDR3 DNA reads TGTGCCTCAAAGTGGCTTTCCACAGATACGCAGTATTTT.

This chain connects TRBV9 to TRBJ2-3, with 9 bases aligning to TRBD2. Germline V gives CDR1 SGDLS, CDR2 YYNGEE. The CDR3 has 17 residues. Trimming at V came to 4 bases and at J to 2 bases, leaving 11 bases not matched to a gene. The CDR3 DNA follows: TGTGCCAGCAGCCTCCCCTCCAGCGGGGGGAACACAGATACGCAGTATTTT. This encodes CASSLPSSGGNTDTQYF.

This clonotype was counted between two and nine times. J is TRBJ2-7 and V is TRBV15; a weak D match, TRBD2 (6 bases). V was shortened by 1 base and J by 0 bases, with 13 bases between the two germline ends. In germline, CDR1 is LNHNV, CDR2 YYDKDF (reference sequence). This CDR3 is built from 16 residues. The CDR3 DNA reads TGTGCCACCAGCAGAGTATCGGGGGTCGGCTCCTACGAGCAGTACTTC. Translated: CATSRVSGVGSYEQYF.

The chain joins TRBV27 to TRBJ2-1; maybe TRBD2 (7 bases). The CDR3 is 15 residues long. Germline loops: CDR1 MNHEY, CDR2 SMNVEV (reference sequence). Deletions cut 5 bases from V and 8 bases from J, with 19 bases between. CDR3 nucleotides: TGTGCCAGCAGTCCAGTAGGGGGGGGCCCTTATGAGCAGTTCTTC. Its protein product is CASSPVGGGPYEQFF.

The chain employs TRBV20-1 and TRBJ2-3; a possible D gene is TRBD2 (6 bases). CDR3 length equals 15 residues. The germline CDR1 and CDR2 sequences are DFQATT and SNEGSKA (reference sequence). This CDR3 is CRAETGEYRTDTQYF. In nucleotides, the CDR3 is TGCAGGGCTGAAACGGGGGAATACCGCACAGATACGCAGTATTTT.

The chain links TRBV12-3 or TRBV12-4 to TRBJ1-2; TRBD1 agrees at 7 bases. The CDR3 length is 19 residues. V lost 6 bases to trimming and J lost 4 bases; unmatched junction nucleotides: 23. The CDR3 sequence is CASSHSWDSRAPGGYGYTF. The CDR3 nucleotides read TGTGCCAGCAGCCACTCATGGGACAGCCGAGCACCAGGGGGCTATGGCTACACCTTC.

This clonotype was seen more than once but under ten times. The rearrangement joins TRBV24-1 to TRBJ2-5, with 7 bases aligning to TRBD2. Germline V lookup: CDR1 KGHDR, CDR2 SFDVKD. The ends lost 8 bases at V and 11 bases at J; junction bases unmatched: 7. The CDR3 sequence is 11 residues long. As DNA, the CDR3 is TGTGCCACCAAGGGAGGGAATGAGCAGTACTTC. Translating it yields CATKGGNEQYF.

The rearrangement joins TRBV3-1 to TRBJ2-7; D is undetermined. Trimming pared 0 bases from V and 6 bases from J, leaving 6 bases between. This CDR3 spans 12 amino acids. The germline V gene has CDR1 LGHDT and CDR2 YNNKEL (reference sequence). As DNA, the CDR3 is TGTGCCAGCAGCCAAGAATCTCTCGAGCAGTACTTC. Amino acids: CASSQESLEQYF.

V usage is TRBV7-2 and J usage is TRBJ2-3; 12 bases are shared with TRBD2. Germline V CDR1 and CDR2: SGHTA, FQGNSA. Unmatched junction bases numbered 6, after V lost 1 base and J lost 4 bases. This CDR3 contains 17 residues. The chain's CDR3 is CASSLVTSGGTSDTQYF. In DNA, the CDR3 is TGTGCCAGCAGCTTAGTAACTAGCGGGGGGACGTCAGATACGCAGTATTTT.

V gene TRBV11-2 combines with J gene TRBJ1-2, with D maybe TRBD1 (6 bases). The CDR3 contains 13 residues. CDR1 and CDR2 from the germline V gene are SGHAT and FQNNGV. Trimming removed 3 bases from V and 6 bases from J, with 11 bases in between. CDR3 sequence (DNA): TGTGCCAGCAGCTTTCAGGGGAGAAATGGCTACACCTTC. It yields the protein CASSFQGRNGYTF. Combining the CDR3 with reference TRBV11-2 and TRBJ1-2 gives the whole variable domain EAGVAQSPRYKIIEKRQSVAFWCNPISGHATLYWYQQILGQGPKLLIQFQNNGVVDDSQLPKDRFSAERLKGVDSTLKIQPAKLEDSAVYLCASSFQGRNGYTFGSGTRLTVV.

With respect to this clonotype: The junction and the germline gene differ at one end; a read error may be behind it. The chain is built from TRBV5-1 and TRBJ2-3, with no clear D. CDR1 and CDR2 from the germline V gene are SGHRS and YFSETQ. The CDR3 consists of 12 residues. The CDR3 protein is CASSVSSDTEYF. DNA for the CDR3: TGCGCCAGCAGTGTTTCCTCAGATACGGAGTATTTT.

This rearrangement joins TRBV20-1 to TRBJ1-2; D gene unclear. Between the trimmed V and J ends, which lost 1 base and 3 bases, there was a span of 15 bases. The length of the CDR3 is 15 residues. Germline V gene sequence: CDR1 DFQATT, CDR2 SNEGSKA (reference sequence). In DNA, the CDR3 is TGCAGTGCTAGAGGGGGAAGTCAGCCAGACTATGGCTACACCTTC. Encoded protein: CSARGGSQPDYGYTF.

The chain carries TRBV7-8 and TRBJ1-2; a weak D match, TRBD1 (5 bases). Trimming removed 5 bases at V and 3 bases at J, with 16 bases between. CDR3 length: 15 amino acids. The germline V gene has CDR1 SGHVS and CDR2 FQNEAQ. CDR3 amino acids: CASSPPGRPDYGYTF. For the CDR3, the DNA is TGTGCCAGCAGCCCGCCGGGACGGCCTGACTATGGCTACACCTTC.

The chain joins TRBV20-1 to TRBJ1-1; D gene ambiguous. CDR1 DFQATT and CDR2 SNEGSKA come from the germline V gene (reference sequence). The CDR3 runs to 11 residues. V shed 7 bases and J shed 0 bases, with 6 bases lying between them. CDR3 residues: CSGVVNTEAFF. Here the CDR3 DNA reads TGCAGTGGGGTGGTGAACACTGAAGCTTTCTTT.

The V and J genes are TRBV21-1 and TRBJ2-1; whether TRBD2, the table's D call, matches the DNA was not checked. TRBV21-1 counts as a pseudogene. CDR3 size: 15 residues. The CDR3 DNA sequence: TGTGCCAGCAGCGCCGACCTAGTTCCCCACAATGAGCAGTTCTTC. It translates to CASSADLVPHNEQFF.